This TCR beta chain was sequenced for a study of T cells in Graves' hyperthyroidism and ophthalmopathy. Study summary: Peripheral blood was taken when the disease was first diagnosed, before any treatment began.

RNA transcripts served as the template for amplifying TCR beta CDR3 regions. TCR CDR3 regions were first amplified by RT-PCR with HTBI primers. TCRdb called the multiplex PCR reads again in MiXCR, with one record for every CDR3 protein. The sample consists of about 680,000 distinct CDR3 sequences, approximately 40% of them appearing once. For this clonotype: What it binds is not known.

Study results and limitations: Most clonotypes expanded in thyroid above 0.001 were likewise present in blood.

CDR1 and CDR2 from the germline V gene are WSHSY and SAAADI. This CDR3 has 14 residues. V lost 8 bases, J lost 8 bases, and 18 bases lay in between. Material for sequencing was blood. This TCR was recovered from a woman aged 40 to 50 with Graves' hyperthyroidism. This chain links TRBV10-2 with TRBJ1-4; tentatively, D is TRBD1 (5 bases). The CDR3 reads CASFGSQGEEKLFF. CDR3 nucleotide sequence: TGCGCCAGCTTCGGGTCCCAGGGTGAAGAAAAACTGTTTTTT.